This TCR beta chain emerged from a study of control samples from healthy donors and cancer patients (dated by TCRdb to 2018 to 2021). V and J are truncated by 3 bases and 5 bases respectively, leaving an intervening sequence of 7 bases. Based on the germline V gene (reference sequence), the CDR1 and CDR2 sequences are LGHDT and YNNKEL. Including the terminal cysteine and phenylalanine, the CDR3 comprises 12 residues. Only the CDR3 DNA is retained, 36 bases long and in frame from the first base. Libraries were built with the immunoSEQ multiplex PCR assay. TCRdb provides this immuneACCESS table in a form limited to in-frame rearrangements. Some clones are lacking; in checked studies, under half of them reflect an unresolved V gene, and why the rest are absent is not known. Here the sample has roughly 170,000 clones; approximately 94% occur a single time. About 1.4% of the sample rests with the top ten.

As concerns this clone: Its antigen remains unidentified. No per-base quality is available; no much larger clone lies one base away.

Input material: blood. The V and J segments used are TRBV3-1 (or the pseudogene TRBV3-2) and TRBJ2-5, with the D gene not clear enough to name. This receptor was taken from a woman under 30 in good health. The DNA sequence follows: TGTGCCAGCAGCCAGGGTCCGGAGACCCAGTACTTC. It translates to CASSQGPETQYF.